The 6 T cell receptor beta chains below all came from one sample that was sequenced in a study of response to subunit inactivated influenza vaccine. From the RT-PCR reads, TCRdb called clonotypes with MiXCR, one entry per CDR3 protein. The top ten clones hold about 10% of a sample with about 570,000 distinct CDR3 sequences, about 11% of them seen once. This sample also belongs to another study, concerning T cells expressing NK-cell markers. That paper notes: Template switching by 5'RACE with UMIs generated the TCR beta cDNA.

This material consisted of PBMCs from blood, taken on the day of vaccination. The receptors were gathered from a man aged 45-60 years who received an inactivated influenza vaccine.

This clonotype was detected a few times. The CDR3 nucleotides are TGTGCCAGCAGTCACCCGACAGGGAACACCGGGGAGCTGTTTTTT. As protein: CASSHPTGNTGELFF. The rearrangement joins TRBV5-6 to TRBJ2-2; tentatively, D is TRBD1 (6 bases). Germline values: CDR1 SGHDT, CDR2 YYEEEE. V lost 5 bases and J 1 base, leaving 12 bases between the germline ends. CDR3 length: 15 amino acids.

The chain is built from TRBV11-2 and TRBJ2-7, with 12 bases lining up with TRBD1. Germline-derived CDR1 and CDR2 are SGHAT and FQNNGV. The CDR3 contains 18 residues. The V and J ends lost 6 bases and 2 bases, in that order; junction bases with no gene match: 14. CDR3 protein: CASRGGGTGGPRAYEQYF. In DNA form, the CDR3 reads TGTGCCAGCAGGGGAGGTGGGACAGGGGGCCCCCGGGCCTACGAGCAGTACTTC.

In this sample, this clonotype turned up a few times. V is TRBV6-5 and J is TRBJ2-3; D unclear. V was trimmed by 0 bases and J by 4 bases, leaving 5 bases between them. This CDR3 comprises 13 residues. The germline V gene encodes CDR1 MNHEY and CDR2 SVGAGI. The CDR3 sequence is CASSYSWSDTQYF. Here the CDR3 DNA reads TGTGCCAGCAGTTACTCCTGGTCAGATACGCAGTATTTT.

Many counts were recorded for this clonotype. The chain combines TRBV12-3 or TRBV12-4 with TRBJ2-2, with D hard to call. The CDR3 is made up of 13 amino acids. V was shortened by 7 bases and J by 4 bases, with 10 bases between the two germline ends. As DNA, the CDR3 is TGTGCCAGCAATCGGCGGATCACCGGGGAGCTGTTTTTT. This gives the protein CASNRRITGELFF.

As to this clonotype: The CDR3 carries no conserved terminal phenylalanine or tryptophan, so it likely arises from a read error. The chain carries TRBV12-3 or TRBV12-4 and TRBJ2-5; no reliable D call. The ends were cut back, 4 bases at V and 2 bases at J, with 14 bases in the middle. This CDR3 has 15 residues. CDR3: CASSSNVLDQETQYV. CDR3 sequence (DNA): TGTGCCAGCAGTTCAAACGTGTTGGATCAAGAGACCCAGTACGTC.

The chain is built from TRBV4-3 and TRBJ2-1; D is undetermined. The CDR3 length is 15 residues. Trimming pared 1 base from V and 7 bases from J, leaving 14 bases between. CDR1 LGHNA and CDR2 YSLEER come from the germline V gene. CDR3 in amino acids: CASSQVFRTGNEQFF. CDR3 sequence (DNA): TGCGCCAGCAGCCAAGTTTTTCGCACCGGGAATGAGCAGTTCTTC.